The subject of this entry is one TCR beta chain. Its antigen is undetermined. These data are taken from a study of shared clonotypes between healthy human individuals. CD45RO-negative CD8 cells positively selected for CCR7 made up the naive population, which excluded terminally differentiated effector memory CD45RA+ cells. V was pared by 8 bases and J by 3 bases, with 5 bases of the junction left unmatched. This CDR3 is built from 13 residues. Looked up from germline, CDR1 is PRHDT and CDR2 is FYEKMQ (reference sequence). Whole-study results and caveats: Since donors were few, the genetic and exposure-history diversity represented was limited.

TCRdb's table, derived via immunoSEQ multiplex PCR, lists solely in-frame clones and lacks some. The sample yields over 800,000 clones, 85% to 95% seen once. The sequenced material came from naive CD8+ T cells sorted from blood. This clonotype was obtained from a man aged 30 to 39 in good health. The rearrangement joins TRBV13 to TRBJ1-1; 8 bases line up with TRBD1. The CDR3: CASGTGLDTEAFF. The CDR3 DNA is TGTGCCAGCGGGACAGGACTTGACACTGAAGCTTTCTTT.